The rows below give T cell receptor beta chains drawn from one sample of a study of T cells in Graves' hyperthyroidism and ophthalmopathy. TCRdb fed the multiplex PCR reads into MiXCR, producing one record per CDR3 protein. The table records 640,000 or so distinct CDR3 sequences, about 15% of them present only once. Sequenced material: blood. These receptors were collected from a woman in her forties with Graves' ophthalmopathy. Both conserved end residues are part of each CDR3. A D gene is named only where the DNA matches it firmly. Size is stated for part of the rows, as once, few or many counts, or as a class when the clone is expanded.

J	size	V	D	CDR3	DNA
TRBJ1-1	many	TRBV29-1	-	CSVARDTEAFF	TGCAGCGTTGCCAGGGACACTGAAGCTTTCTTT
TRBJ1-2	-	TRBV7-2	-	CASSPWTGLGYTF	TGTGCCAGTAGCCCATGGACGGGGCTTGGCTACACCTTC
TRBJ1-1	many	TRBV2	TRBD1	CASRGTGQDTEASF	TGTGCCAGCAGGGGGACAGGGCAAGACACTGAAGCTTCCTTT
TRBJ1-1	few	TRBV27	-	CASWGQGIWNTEAFF	TGTGCCAGTTGGGGGCAGGGAATCTGGAACACTGAAGCTTTCTTT
TRBJ1-6	few	TRBV7-2	TRBD1	CASSLEVYAGGFSPLHF	TGTGCCAGCAGCTTAGAGGTTTACGCAGGGGGATTTTCACCCCTCCACTTT
TRBJ1-2	many	TRBV9	TRBD1	CASSPQGGGYTF	TGTGCCAGCAGCCCTCAGGGGGGTGGCTACACCTTC
TRBJ2-5	few	TRBV7-9	-	CASSLRQGGEETQYF	TGTGCCAGCAGCTTACGACAGGGAGGGGAAGAGACCCAGTACTTC
TRBJ2-2	many	TRBV9	-	CASSVGLANTGELFF	TGTGCCAGCAGCGTAGGACTAGCGAACACCGGGGAGCTGTTTTTT
TRBJ2-3	few	TRBV2	TRBD1	CASRPGQGLADAQYF	TGTGCCAGCAGGCCGGGACAGGGATTGGCAGATGCGCAGTATTTT
TRBJ2-2	many	TRBV6-1	TRBD2	CASSKSGIRTGELFF	TGTGCCAGCAGTAAGAGCGGGATAAGGACCGGGGAGCTGTTTTTT
TRBJ2-2	many	TRBV5-7	TRBD2	CASRKLTSGSLNTGELFF	TGTGCCAGCAGGAAACTAACTAGCGGGAGTTTGAACACCGGGGAGCTGTTTTTT
TRBJ2-2	many	TRBV12-3/TRBV12-4	-	CASSLVGGAGELFF	TGTGCCAGCAGTTTGGTGGGTGGGGCCGGGGAGCTGTTTTTT
TRBJ2-5	-	TRBV7-2	TRBD2	CASSLKRGPQETQYF	TGTGCCAGCAGCTTAAAGCGGGGACCTCAAGAGACCCAGTACTTC
TRBJ2-7	many	TRBV6-1	-	CASGSGPDYEQYF	TGTGCCAGCGGGTCGGGACCAGACTACGAGCAGTACTTC
TRBJ2-7	-	TRBV4-1	TRBD2	CASSQAIIAGGTYEQYF	TGCGCCAGCAGCCAAGCGATAATAGCGGGAGGAACTTACGAGCAGTACTTC
TRBJ2-2	many	TRBV28	-	CASLRGNTGELFF	TGTGCCAGCTTAAGGGGAAACACCGGGGAGCTGTTTTTT
TRBJ1-3	-	TRBV9	-	CASSRPGSSGNTIYF	TGTGCCAGCAGCCGGCCGGGTAGCTCTGGAAACACCATATATTTT
TRBJ1-2	few	TRBV2	TRBD1	CASSTGGLDYGYTF	TGTGCCAGCAGTACAGGGGGCCTGGACTATGGCTACACCTTC
TRBJ1-1	many	TRBV7-2	-	CASNGRGLNTEAFF	TGTGCCAGCAACGGAAGAGGGCTGAACACTGAAGCTTTCTTT
TRBJ2-5	many	TRBV19	TRBD2	CASRMGTTHLGETQYF	TGTGCCAGTAGAATGGGGACTACTCACCTAGGGGAGACCCAGTACTTC
TRBJ2-7	many	TRBV19	TRBD2	CASTQGTSGFYEQYF	TGTGCCAGTACCCAAGGGACTAGCGGCTTCTACGAGCAGTACTTC
TRBJ2-4	-	TRBV19	-	CASSIGGLARNIQYF	TGTGCCAGTAGTATTGGCGGGCTAGCGAGAAACATTCAGTACTTC
TRBJ2-7	many	TRBV7-2	-	CASSLAGGNSYEQYF	TGTGCCAGCAGCTTAGCGGGAGGTAACTCCTACGAGCAGTACTTC
TRBJ2-7	few	TRBV13	-	CASSQQRYEQYF	TGTGCCAGCAGCCAACAGCGCTACGAGCAGTACTTC
TRBJ2-2	many	TRBV24-1	-	CATWDNANTGELFF	TGTGCCACCTGGGACAACGCGAACACCGGGGAGCTGTTTTTT
TRBJ1-2	-	TRBV7-2	-	CASSLAAGSGYTF	TGTGCCAGCAGCTTAGCGGCAGGGAGTGGCTACACCTTC
TRBJ1-2	many	TRBV20-1	-	CSARTKNGYTF	TGCAGTGCTAGAACTAAAAATGGCTACACCTTC
TRBJ1-3	many	TRBV13	-	CASSERQAIGYTIYF	TGTGCCAGCAGCGAACGACAGGCCATCGGGTACACCATATATTTT
TRBJ1-6	-	TRBV6-5	-	CASSYGGGVAPLHF	TGTGCCAGCAGTTACGGCGGGGGCGTGGCACCCCTCCACTTT
TRBJ2-7	-	TRBV11-2	-	CASGKAIPAYEQYF	TGTGCCAGTGGTAAGGCAATCCCCGCCTACGAGCAGTACTTC
TRBJ2-7	-	TRBV10-3	TRBD2	CAISESPSGRYEQYF	TGTGCCATCAGTGAGTCCCCCAGCGGGAGATACGAGCAGTACTTC
TRBJ2-5	-	TRBV5-4	-	CASSFPGSGGETQYF	TGTGCCAGCAGCTTCCCAGGGTCCGGCGGGGAGACCCAGTACTTC
TRBJ1-2	many	TRBV7-9	-	CASSSIHRDTYGYTF	TGTGCCAGCAGTTCCATTCACCGGGACACCTATGGCTACACCTTC
TRBJ2-7	-	TRBV7-9	-	CASSPFDRNPYEQYF	TGTGCCAGCAGCCCCTTCGACAGGAATCCCTACGAGCAGTACTTC
TRBJ1-2	many	TRBV7-2	-	CASSSRNYGYTF	TGTGCCAGCAGCAGCCGGAACTATGGCTACACCTTC
TRBJ2-7	many	TRBV13	TRBD2	CASSLASSGNTYEQYF	TGTGCCAGCAGCTTAGCATCTAGCGGGAATACCTACGAGCAGTACTTC
TRBJ2-7	once	TRBV29-1	-	CSVFGTESYEQYF	TGCAGCGTTTTCGGGACGGAATCCTACGAGCAGTACTTC
TRBJ2-2	many	TRBV6-2/TRBV6-3	TRBD2	CAITQASGSGELFF	TGTGCCATCACCCAGGCTAGCGGGAGCGGGGAGCTGTTTTTT
TRBJ2-7	-	TRBV28	-	CASRPGTRDYEQYF	TGTGCCAGCAGACCCGGGACAAGAGACTACGAGCAGTACTTC
TRBJ1-1	-	TRBV11-2	-	CASSQEVSVKNTEAFF	TGTGCCAGCAGTCAAGAAGTATCGGTGAAGAACACTGAAGCTTTCTTT
TRBJ1-2	-	TRBV12-3/TRBV12-4	-	CASSLQRNGYTF	TGTGCCAGCAGTTTACAGCGTAACGGCTACACCTTC
TRBJ2-7	many	TRBV7-9	TRBD1	CASRATGGYVYEQYF	TGTGCCAGCAGGGCGACAGGGGGCTACGTATACGAGCAGTACTTC
TRBJ1-1	few	TRBV7-2	-	CASSLVIGVVGEAFF	TGTGCCAGCAGCTTAGTAATAGGGGTCGTCGGAGAAGCTTTCTTT
TRBJ2-5	many	TRBV27	-	CASRSLENQETQYF	TGTGCCAGCAGGTCCCTTGAAAACCAAGAGACCCAGTACTTC